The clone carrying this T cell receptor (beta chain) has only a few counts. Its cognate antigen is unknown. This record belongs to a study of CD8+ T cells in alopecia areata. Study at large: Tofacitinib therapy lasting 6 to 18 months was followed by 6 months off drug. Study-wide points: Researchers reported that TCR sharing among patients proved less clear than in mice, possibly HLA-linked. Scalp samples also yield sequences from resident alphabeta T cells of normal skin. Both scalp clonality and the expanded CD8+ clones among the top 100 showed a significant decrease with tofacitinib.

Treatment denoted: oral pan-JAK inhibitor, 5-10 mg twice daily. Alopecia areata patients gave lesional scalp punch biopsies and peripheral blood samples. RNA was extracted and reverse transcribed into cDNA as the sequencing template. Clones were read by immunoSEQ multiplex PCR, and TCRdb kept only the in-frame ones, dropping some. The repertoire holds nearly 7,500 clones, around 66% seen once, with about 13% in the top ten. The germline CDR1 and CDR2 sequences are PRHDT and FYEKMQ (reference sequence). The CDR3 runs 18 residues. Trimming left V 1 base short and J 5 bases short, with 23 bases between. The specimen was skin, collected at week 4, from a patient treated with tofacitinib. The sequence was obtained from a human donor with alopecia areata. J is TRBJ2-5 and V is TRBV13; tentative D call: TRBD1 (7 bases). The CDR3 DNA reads TGTGCCAGCAGCTTAGTAAGGGGGCAGGCCCCCCGGGAGGAGACCCAGTACTTC. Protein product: CASSLVRGQAPREETQYF.